This TCR beta chain derives from a study of T cell responses to AZD1222 COVID-19 vaccine. The study, taken as a whole, reports: Regions 160-218 and 743-854 dominated among vaccine-associated CD4 TCRs spanning spike. Sampled repertoires all dated from after the peak T cell response. Only six people who got AZD1222 tested seropositive at baseline.

The germline V and J ends were trimmed by 2 bases and 6 bases, with 7 bases remaining between them. CDR3 size: 12 residues. Sequencing used immunoSEQ multiplex PCR; TCRdb keeps in-frame clones, though not all of them. Among tens of thousands of clones listed, 75% to 80% were seen once. This clone has a single count. Antigen unknown. This material consisted of peripheral blood, taken 28 days after the second AZD1222 dose. The chain is built from TRBV12-3 or TRBV12-4 and TRBJ1-2, with D unresolved. This receptor was identified in an adult who received the AZD1222 COVID-19 vaccine. DNA of the CDR3: TGTGCCAGCAGTTTAAGACAACATGGCTACACCTTC. Protein product: CASSLRQHGYTF.